The present T cell receptor beta chain was sequenced within a study of blood T cell repertoires in COVID-19. This clone was seen a handful of times. The germline gives CDR1 MNHEY, CDR2 SVGAGI. Trimming cost V 0 bases and J 10 bases, with 7 bases left between them. This CDR3 comprises 13 residues. The assay was immunoSEQ multiplex PCR, and TCRdb's table has in-frame clones only and misses some. Of about 36,000 clones in the sample, around 85% were seen once. The sequence came from a human donor in a cohort sampled during active COVID-19. The chain combines TRBV6-5 with TRBJ1-6; possible D gene TRBD1, 5 bases. Sequencing used peripheral blood. DNA of the CDR3: TGTGCCAGCAGTTACTCGACAGACTCACCCCTCCACTTT. It specifies CASSYSTDSPLHF.